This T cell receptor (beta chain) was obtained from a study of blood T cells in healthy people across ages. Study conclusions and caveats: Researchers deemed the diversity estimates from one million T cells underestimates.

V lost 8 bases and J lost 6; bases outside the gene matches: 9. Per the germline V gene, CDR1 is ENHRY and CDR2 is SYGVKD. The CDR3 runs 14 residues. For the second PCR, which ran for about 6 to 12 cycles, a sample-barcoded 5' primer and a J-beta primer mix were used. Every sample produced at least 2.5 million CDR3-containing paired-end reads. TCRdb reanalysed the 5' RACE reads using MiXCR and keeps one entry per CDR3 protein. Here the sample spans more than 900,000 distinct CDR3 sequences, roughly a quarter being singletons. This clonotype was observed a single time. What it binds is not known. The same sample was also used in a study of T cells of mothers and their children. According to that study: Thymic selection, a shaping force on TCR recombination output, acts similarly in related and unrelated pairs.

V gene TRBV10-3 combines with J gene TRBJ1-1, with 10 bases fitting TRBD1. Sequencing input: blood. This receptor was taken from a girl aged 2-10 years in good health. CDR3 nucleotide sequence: TGTGCCATCGGTAGGGACAGGGGTAATGCTGAAGCTTTCTTT. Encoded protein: CAIGRDRGNAEAFF.